This is a list of T cell receptor beta chains from one sample in a study of human T cells and chemical hapten exposure. Via MiXCR, TCRdb re-called the RACE reads, giving one row per CDR3 protein. The sample includes about 54,000 distinct CDR3 sequences, just under 10% of them seen just once. The specimen comprised whole blood, sampled in connection with sensitization to the hapten diphenylcyclopropenone (DPC). The receptors stem from a woman aged 45-65 years with alopecia areata. Some clones in this sample may be carry-over from other donors' samples. The CDR3 runs from the conserved cysteine through the conserved F or W. The D gene is left open where the match is weak. The size field is filled for only some rows; it gives once, few, many or a size class.

v_call	clone_size	j_call	d_call	cdr3_aa	cdr3_nt
TRBV11-2	few	TRBJ2-5	NA	CASSLDSGFQETQYF	TGTGCCAGCAGCTTAGATTCGGGCTTCCAAGAGACCCAGTACTTC
TRBV6-1	NA	TRBJ2-3	TRBD2	CASRNRDYNTDTQYF	TGTGCCAGCAGGAACCGGGACTACAACACAGATACGCAGTATTTT
TRBV13	many	TRBJ2-7	TRBD1	CASSVWTGGIEDEQYF	TGTGCCAGCAGCGTATGGACAGGGGGTATTGAAGACGAGCAGTACTTC
TRBV28	NA	TRBJ2-2	TRBD2	CASITLAAAGELFF	TGTGCCAGCATTACTCTAGCGGCAGCTGGGGAGCTGTTTTTT
TRBV6-1	NA	TRBJ1-2	NA	CASTLTALFYGYTF	TGTGCCAGCACCCTGACAGCCCTTTTCTATGGCTACACCTTC
TRBV7-2	once	TRBJ2-7	TRBD1	CASSPRDREYEQYF	TGTGCCAGCAGCCCCAGGGACAGAGAGTACGAGCAGTACTTC
TRBV20-1	few	TRBJ1-4	NA	CSARDGGTNEKLFF	TGCAGTGCTAGAGATGGGGGGACTAATGAAAAACTGTTTTTT
TRBV5-1	NA	TRBJ2-1	TRBD2	CASSLAGGRAFYNEQFF	TGCGCCAGCAGCTTGGCGGGCGGGAGGGCCTTCTACAATGAGCAGTTCTTC
TRBV6-5	NA	TRBJ2-1	NA	CASRERGLNNEQFF	TGTGCCAGCAGAGAAAGAGGACTTAACAATGAGCAGTTCTTC
TRBV7-2	few	TRBJ2-4	NA	CASTNRGQIAKNIQYF	TGTGCCAGCACCAACCGAGGACAGATAGCCAAAAACATTCAGTACTTC